This T cell receptor (beta chain) was retrieved from a study of cytomegalovirus exposure and HLA in healthy donors. Notes on the study in general: Because they were indistinguishable, some V segments, including TRBV6-2 and TRBV6-3, were excluded. A later look showed TCR association rates differing by HLA locus, highest for DRB1 and lowest for HLA-C.

PCR was performed using 60 Vbeta and 13 Jbeta primers. Clones were sequenced by immunoSEQ multiplex PCR, and TCRdb holds only the in-frame ones, with some missing. The data show about 160,000 clones, with around 73% seen just once and more than 1.2% held by the top ten. Donors were nominally healthy when sampled, though unrecorded immune exposures were likely. CDR1 PRHDT and CDR2 FYEKMQ come from the germline V gene (reference sequence). The CDR3 length is 14 residues. V gave up 5 bases and J gave up 7 bases; unmatched junction bases: 3. Points on this clone: Antigen unknown. The sample holds other DNA sequences that translate to the same CDR3.

The V gene is TRBV13, the J gene TRBJ1-4; 11 bases match TRBD1. The receptor comes from a male donor in good health and CMV-seronegative. Sequencing used PBMCs. This CDR3 reads CASSLGTGGEKLFF. CDR3 bases: TGTGCCAGCAGCCTCGGGACAGGGGGTGAAAAACTGTTTTTT.